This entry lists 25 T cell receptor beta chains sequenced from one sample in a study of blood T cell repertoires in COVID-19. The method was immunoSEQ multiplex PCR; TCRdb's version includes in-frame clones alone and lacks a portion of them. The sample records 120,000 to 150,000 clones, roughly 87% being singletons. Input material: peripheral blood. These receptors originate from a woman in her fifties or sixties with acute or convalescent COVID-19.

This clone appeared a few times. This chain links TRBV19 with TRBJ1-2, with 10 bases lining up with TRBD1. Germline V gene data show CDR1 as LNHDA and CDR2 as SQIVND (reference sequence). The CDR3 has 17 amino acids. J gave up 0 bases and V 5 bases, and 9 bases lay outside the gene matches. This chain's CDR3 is CASSFRGTGEANYGYTF. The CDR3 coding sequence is TGTGCCAGTAGTTTCCGAGGGACAGGGGAAGCTAACTATGGCTACACCTTC.

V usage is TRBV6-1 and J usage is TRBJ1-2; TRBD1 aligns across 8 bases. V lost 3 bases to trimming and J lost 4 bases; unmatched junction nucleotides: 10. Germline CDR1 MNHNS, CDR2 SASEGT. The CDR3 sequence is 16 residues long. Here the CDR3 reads CASSDFADREGYGYTF. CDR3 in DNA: TGTGCCAGCAGTGACTTCGCGGACAGGGAAGGCTATGGCTACACCTTC.

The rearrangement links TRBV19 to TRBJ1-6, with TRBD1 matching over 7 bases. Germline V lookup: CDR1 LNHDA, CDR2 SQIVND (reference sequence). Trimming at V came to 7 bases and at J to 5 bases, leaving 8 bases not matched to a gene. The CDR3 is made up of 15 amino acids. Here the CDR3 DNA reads TGTGCCAGTAACCTGGGGGGACAGAATAATTCACCCCTCCACTTT. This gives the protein CASNLGGQNNSPLHF.

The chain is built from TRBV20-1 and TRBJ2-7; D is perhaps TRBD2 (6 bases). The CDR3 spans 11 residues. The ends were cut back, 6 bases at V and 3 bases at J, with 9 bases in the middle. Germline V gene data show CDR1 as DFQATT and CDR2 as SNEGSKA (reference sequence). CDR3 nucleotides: TGCAGTGCCGGGGGTTTCTACGAGCAGTACTTC. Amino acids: CSAGGFYEQYF.

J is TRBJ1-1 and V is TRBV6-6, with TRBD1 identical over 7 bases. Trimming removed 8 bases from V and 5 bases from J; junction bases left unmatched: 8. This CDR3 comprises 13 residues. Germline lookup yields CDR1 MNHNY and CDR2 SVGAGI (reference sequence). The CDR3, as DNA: TGTGCCAGCGGACTTCCAGGGGGAACTGAAGCTTTCTTT. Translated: CASGLPGGTEAFF.

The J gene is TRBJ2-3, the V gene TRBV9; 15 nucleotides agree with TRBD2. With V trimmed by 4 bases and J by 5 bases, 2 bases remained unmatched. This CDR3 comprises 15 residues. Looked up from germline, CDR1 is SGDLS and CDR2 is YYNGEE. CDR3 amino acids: CASSTGLAGGDTQYF. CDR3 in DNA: TGTGCCAGCAGCACGGGACTAGCGGGAGGAGATACGCAGTATTTT.

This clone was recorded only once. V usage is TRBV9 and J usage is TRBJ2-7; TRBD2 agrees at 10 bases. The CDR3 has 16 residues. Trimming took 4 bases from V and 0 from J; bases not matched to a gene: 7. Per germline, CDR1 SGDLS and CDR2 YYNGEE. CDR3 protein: CASSPLAGAHSYEQYF. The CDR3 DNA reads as TGTGCCAGCAGCCCCCTAGCGGGAGCCCACTCCTACGAGCAGTACTTC.

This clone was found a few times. In nucleotides, the CDR3 is TGTGCCAGCAGTGAAGAGAGGGGGCGGGCCGCTTTCTTT. Translation gives CASSEERGRAAFF. V gene TRBV2 combines with J gene TRBJ1-1, with 7 bases that match TRBD1. The CDR3 has 13 amino acids. V lost 1 base to trimming and J lost 11 bases; unmatched junction nucleotides: 7. CDR1 and CDR2 from the germline V gene are SNHLY and FYNNEI.

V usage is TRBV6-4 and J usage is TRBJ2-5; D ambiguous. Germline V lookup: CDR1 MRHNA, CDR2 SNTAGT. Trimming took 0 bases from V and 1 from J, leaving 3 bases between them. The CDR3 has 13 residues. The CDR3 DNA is TGTGCCAGCAGTGACTCGAGCCAAGAGACCCAGTACTTC. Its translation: CASSDSSQETQYF.

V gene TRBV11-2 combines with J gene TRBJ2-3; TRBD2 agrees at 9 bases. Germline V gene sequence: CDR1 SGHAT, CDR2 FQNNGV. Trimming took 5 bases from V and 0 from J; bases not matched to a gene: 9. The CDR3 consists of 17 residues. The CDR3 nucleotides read TGTGCCAGCAGCCCCCGACTAGCGGAGGGTAGCACAGATACGCAGTATTTT. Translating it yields CASSPRLAEGSTDTQYF. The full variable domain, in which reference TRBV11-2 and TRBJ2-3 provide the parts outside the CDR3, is EAGVAQSPRYKIIEKRQSVAFWCNPISGHATLYWYQQILGQGPKLLIQFQNNGVVDDSQLPKDRFSAERLKGVDSTLKIQPAKLEDSAVYLCASSPRLAEGSTDTQYFGPGTRLTVL.

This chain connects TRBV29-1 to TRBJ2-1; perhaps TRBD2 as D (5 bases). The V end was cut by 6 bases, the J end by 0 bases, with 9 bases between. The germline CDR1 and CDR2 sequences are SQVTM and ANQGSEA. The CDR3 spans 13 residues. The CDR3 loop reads CSVTGDSYNEQFF. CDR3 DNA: TGCAGCGTGACCGGGGACTCCTACAATGAGCAGTTCTTC.

CDR3 nucleotides: TGTGCCGAGAGTGGAGGGAGCGGGGATACGCAGTATTTT. Translating gives CAESGGSGDTQYF. The chain combines TRBV30 with TRBJ2-3; TRBD2 is a possible D gene (6 bases). The CDR3 sequence is 13 residues long. Germline CDR1 is GTSNPN and CDR2 is SVGIG (reference sequence). V lost 8 bases and J 6 bases, leaving 18 bases between the germline ends.

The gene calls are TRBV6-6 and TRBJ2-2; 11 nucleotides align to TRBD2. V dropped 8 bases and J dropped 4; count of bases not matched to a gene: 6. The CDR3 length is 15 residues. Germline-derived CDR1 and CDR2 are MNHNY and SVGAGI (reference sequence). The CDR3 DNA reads TGTGCCAGCTTAGCGGGGGGGCCAAGCACCGGGGAGCTGTTTTTT. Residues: CASLAGGPSTGELFF.

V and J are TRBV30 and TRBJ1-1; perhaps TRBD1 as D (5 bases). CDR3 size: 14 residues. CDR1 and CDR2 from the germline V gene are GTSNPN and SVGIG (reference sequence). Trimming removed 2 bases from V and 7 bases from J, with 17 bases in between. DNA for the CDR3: TGTGCCTGGAGTAGTTCCCTAAATAGGGGTGAAGCTTTCTTT. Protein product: CAWSSSLNRGEAFF. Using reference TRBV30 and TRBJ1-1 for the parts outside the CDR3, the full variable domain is SQTIHQWPATLVQPVGSPLSLECTVEGTSNPNLYWYRQAAGRGLQLLFYSVGIGQISSEVPQNLSASRPQDRQFILSSKKLLLSDSGFYLCAWSSSLNRGEAFFGQGTRLTVV.

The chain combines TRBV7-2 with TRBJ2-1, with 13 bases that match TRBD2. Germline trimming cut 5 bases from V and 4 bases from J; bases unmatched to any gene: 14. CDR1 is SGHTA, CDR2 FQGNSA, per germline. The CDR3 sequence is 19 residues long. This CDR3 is CASSPALLGTSGTYNEQFF. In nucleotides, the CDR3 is TGTGCCAGCAGCCCTGCCCTCTTGGGGACTAGCGGGACGTACAATGAGCAGTTCTTC.

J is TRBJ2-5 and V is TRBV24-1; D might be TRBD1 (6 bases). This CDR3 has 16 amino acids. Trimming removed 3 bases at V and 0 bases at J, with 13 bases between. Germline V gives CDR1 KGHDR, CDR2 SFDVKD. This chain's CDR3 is CATSDDQGTYQETQYF. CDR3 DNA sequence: TGTGCCACCAGTGATGACCAAGGGACATACCAAGAGACCCAGTACTTC.

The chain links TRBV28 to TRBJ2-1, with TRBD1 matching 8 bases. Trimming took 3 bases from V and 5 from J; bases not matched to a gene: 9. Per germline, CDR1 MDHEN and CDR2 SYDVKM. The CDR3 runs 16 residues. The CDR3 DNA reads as TGTGCCAGCAGTTTCCGGACAGGGTTGGATGACAATGAGCAGTTCTTC. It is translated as CASSFRTGLDDNEQFF.

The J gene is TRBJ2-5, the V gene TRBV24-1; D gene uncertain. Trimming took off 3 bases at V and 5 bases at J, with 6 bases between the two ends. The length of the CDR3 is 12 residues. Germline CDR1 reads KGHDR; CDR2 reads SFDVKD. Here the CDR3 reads CATSDPGETQYF. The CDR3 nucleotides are TGTGCCACCAGTGATCCCGGGGAGACCCAGTACTTC.

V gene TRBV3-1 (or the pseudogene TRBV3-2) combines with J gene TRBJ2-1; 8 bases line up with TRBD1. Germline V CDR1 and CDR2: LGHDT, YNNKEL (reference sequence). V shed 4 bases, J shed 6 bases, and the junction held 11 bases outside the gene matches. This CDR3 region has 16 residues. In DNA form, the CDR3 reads TGTGCCAGCAGCCCATCGATAGGGACAGGCCTCAATGAGCAGTTCTTC. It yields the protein CASSPSIGTGLNEQFF.

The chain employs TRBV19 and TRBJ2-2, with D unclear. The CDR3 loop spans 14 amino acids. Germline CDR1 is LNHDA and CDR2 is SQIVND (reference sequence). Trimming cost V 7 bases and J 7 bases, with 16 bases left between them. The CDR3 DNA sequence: TGTGCCAGTAAACGAATTGATCGAGTCGGGGAGCTGTTTTTT. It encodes CASKRIDRVGELFF. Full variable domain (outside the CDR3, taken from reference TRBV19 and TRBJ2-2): DGGITQSPKYLFRKEGQNVTLSCEQNLNHDAMYWYRQDPGQGLRLIYYSQIVNDFQKGDIAEGYSVSREKKESFPLTVTSAQKNPTAFYLCASKRIDRVGELFFGEGSRLTVL.

The CDR3 DNA sequence: TGCGCCAGTGCGGACAGAAGCTCCTACAATGAGCAGTTCTTC. It codes for CASADRSSYNEQFF. This chain connects TRBV10-2 to TRBJ2-1, with D maybe TRBD1 (6 bases). CDR1 and CDR2 (germline): WSHSY, SAAADI. The CDR3 sequence is 14 residues long. V lost 9 bases to trimming and J lost 0 bases, with 12 bases between them.

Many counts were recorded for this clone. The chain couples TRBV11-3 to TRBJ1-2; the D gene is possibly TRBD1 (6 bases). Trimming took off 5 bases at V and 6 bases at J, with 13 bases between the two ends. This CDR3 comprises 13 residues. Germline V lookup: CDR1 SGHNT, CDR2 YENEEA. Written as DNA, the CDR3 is TGTGCCAGCAGCAGGGGGGGAGTGGATGGCTACACCTTC. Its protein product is CASSRGGVDGYTF. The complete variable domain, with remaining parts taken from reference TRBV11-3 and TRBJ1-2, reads EAGVVQSPRYKIIEKKQPVAFWCNPISGHNTLYWYLQNLGQGPELLIRYENEEAVDDSQLPKDRFSAERLKGVDSTLKIQPAELGDSAVYLCASSRGGVDGYTFGSGTRLTVV.

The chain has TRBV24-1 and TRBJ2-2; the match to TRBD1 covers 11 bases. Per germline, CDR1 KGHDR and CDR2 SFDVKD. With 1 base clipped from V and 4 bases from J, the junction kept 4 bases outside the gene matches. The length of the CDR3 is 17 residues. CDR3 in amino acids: CATSDFPGQGGTGELFF. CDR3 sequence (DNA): TGTGCCACCAGTGATTTCCCGGGACAGGGGGGCACCGGGGAGCTGTTTTTT.

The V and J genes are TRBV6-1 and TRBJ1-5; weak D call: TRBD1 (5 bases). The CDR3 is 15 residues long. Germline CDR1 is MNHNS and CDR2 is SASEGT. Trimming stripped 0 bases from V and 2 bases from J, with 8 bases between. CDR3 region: CASSEAAGRNQPQHF. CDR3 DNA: TGTGCCAGCAGTGAAGCGGCAGGGCGCAATCAGCCCCAGCATTTT.

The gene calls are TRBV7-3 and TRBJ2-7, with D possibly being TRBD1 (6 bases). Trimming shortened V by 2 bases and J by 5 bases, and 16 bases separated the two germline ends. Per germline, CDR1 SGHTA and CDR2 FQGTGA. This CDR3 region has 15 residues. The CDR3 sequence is CASSLYGQPANEQYF. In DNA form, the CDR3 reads TGTGCCAGCAGCTTATATGGACAGCCCGCCAACGAGCAGTACTTC.